Listed here are 7 T cell receptor beta chains from one sample, sequenced in a study of chemoradiotherapy in HPV16-positive cancers. Only in-frame clones appear in the TCRdb table, and some are missing; sequencing was by immunoSEQ multiplex PCR. This sample has about 5,700 clones, with about 86% found just once. The specimen was tumor tissue, collected from a patient who underwent chemoradiotherapy. Source of these receptors: a human donor with HPV-associated anogenital cancer.

There are a few counts of this clone. The CDR3 loop is CASSRDRQGNTEAFF. Written as DNA, the CDR3 is TGTGCCAGTAGTCGGGACAGGCAAGGGAACACTGAAGCTTTCTTT. The rearrangement links TRBV19 to TRBJ1-1; 8 positions agree with TRBD1. J lost 1 base, V lost 5 bases, and 6 bases had no gene match. The CDR3 contains 15 residues. Germline values: CDR1 LNHDA, CDR2 SQIVND (reference sequence).

The chain couples TRBV18 to TRBJ2-2; 10 nucleotides align to TRBD1. CDR3 length equals 15 residues. With 3 bases clipped from V and 6 bases from J, the junction kept 4 bases outside the gene matches. The germline V gene has CDR1 KGHSH and CDR2 LQKENI. CDR3 in DNA: TGTGCCAGCTCACCGGGACAGGGGAGATCCGGGGAGCTGTTTTTT. Encoded protein: CASSPGQGRSGELFF.

This clone has only a few counts. J is TRBJ2-1 and V is TRBV25-1; possible D gene TRBD2, 5 bases. The ends were cut back, 4 bases at V and 1 base at J, with 11 bases in the middle. The CDR3 totals 15 residues. Germline CDR1 is MGHDK and CDR2 is SYGVNS. The CDR3 DNA is TGTGCCAGCAGTGGCTTAGGGAGATCCTACAATGAGCAGTTCTTC. It codes for CASSGLGRSYNEQFF.

The J gene is TRBJ2-1, the V gene TRBV5-4, with D perhaps TRBD2 (5 bases). The germline V gene encodes CDR1 SGHNT and CDR2 YYREEE (reference sequence). Trimming shortened V by 4 bases and J by 2 bases, and 13 bases separated the two germline ends. The CDR3 totals 15 residues. The DNA of the CDR3 is TGTGCCAGCAGCCCGACGGCGACTACCTACAATGAGCAGTTCTTC. Residues: CASSPTATTYNEQFF.

V is TRBV28 and J is TRBJ1-2, with D possibly matching TRBD1 (5 bases). CDR3 length equals 15 residues. CDR1 MDHEN and CDR2 SYDVKM come from the germline V gene. V shed 1 base and J shed 0 bases, with 9 bases lying between them. CDR3 region: CASSLSQGTNYGYTF. The DNA of the CDR3 is TGTGCCAGCAGTTTATCTCAGGGCACTAACTATGGCTACACCTTC.

The chain employs TRBV11-2 and TRBJ2-7; no definite D call. In germline, CDR1 is SGHAT, CDR2 FQNNGV. The CDR3 has 15 amino acids. Trimming stripped 4 bases from V and 2 bases from J, with 15 bases between. The chain's CDR3 is CASSSPGQSTYEQYF. The CDR3 nucleotides are TGTGCCAGCAGCTCTCCGGGTCAGTCGACCTACGAGCAGTACTTC.

The chain combines TRBV6-5 with TRBJ1-6; D unresolved. The CDR3 has 12 amino acids. Trimming stripped 5 bases from V and 10 bases from J, with 9 bases between. Germline values: CDR1 MNHEY, CDR2 SVGAGI. The CDR3 loop is CASSDSGSPLHF. The CDR3 region has the DNA TGTGCCAGCAGTGATAGTGGCTCACCCCTCCACTTT.